This T cell receptor beta chain was sequenced for a study of blood T cell repertoires in COVID-19. For the study at large: PBMCs, B-cell-depleted T cells, or T cells were the source of the cDNA or gDNA that made up the material.

Between the trimmed V and J ends, which lost 1 base and 1 base, there was a span of 7 bases. This CDR3 is 14 amino acids long. The germline gives CDR1 MGHRA, CDR2 YSYEKL. The authors' processing: Amplified reference gene primers provided the basis for estimating nucleated cell counts. Repertoires were generated with immunoSEQ multiplex PCR, while TCRdb's copy carries only in-frame clones and drops some. V and J calls and clone size are copied from that table; D and trimming were computed from the DNA. Among some 170,000 clones, over 80% were seen once, and the ten largest hold roughly 9%. This clone was observed once.

This clonotype originated in an elderly woman with active or convalescent COVID-19. Sequenced material: peripheral blood. The rearrangement joins TRBV4-1 to TRBJ1-1; D gene unclear. CDR3: CASSQGLWNTEAFF. For the CDR3, the DNA is TGCGCCAGCAGCCAAGGGCTGTGGAACACTGAAGCTTTCTTT.